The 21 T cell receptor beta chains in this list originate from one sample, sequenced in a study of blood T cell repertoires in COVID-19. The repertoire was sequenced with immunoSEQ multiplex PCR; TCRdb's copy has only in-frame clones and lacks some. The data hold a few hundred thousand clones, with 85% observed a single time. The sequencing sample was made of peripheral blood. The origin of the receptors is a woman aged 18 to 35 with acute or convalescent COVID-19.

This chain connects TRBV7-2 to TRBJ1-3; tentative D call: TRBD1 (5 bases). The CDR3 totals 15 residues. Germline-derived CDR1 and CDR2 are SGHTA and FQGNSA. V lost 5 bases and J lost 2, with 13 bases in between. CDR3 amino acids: CASSPRGGTGNTIYF. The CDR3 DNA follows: TGTGCCAGCAGCCCTCGGGGGGGGACTGGAAACACCATATATTTT.

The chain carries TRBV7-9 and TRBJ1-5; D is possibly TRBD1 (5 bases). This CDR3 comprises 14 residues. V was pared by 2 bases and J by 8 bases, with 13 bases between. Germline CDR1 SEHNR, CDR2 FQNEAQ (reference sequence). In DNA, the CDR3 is TGTGCCAGCAGCTTAAAAGGGGCGCAAGAGCCCCAGCATTTT. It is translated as CASSLKGAQEPQHF.

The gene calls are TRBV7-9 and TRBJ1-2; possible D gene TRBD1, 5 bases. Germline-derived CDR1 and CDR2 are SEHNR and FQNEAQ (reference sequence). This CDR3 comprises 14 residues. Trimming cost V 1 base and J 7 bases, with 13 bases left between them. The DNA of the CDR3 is TGTGCCAGCAGCTTAGGGGGAGGGGACCGTGGCTACACCTTC. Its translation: CASSLGGGDRGYTF. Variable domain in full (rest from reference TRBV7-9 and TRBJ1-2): DTGVSQNPRHKITKRGQNVTFRCDPISEHNRLYWYRQTLGQGPEFLTYFQNEAQLEKSRLLSDRFSAERPKGSFSTLEIQRTEQGDSAMYLCASSLGGGDRGYTFGSGTRLTVV.

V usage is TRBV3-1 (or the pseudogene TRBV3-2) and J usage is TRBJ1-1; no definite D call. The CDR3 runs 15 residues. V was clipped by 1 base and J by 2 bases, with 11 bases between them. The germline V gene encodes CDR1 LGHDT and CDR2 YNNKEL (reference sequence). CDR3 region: CASSQGVEINTEAFF. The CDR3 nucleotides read TGTGCCAGCAGCCAAGGCGTGGAGATAAACACTGAAGCTTTCTTT.

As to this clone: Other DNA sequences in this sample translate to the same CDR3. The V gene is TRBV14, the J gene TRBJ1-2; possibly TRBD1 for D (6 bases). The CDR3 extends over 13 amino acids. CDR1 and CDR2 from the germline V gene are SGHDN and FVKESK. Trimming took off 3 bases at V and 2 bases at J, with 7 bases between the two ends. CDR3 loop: CASSQGANYGYTF. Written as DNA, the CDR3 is TGTGCCAGCAGCCAGGGGGCAAACTATGGCTACACCTTC.

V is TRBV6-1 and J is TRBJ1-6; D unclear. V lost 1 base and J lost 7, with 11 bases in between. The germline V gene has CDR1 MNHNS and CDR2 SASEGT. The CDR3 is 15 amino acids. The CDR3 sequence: CASSEDLHRNSPLHF. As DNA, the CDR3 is TGTGCCAGCAGTGAAGATTTACACAGAAATTCACCCCTCCACTTT.

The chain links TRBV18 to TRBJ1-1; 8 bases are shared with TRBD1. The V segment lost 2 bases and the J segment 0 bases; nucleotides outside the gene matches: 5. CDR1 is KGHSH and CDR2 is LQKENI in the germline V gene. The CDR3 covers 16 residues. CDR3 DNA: TGTGCCAGCTCACCAGACAGGGGCCGTATGAACACTGAAGCTTTCTTT. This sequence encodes CASSPDRGRMNTEAFF.

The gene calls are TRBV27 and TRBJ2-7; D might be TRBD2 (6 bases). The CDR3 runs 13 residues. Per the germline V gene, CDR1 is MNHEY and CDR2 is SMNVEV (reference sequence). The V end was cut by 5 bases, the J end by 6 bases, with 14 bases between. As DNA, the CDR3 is TGTGCCAGCAGTCCCCGCGGCGGGACCGAGCAGTACTTC. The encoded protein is CASSPRGGTEQYF.

The CDR3 nucleotides are TGCGCCAGCAGCCAAGGGGGGCCCTGGGGGTTGACTGAAGCTTTCTTT. It translates to CASSQGGPWGLTEAFF. V gene TRBV4-1 combines with J gene TRBJ1-1; TRBD1 is a possible D gene (6 bases). The CDR3 is made up of 16 amino acids. Germline V gene data show CDR1 as MGHRA and CDR2 as YSYEKL. The V and J ends lost 1 base and 5 bases respectively, with 17 bases between them.

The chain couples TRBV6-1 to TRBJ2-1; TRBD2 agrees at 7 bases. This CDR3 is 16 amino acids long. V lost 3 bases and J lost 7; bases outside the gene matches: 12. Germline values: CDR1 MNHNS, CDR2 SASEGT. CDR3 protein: CASSEGGTGLVNEQFF. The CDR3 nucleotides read TGTGCCAGCAGTGAGGGAGGGACGGGCCTGGTAAATGAGCAGTTCTTC.

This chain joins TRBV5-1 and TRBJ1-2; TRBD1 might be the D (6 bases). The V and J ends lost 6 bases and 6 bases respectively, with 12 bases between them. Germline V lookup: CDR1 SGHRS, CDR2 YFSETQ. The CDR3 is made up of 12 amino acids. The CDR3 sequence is CASTGGSHGYTF. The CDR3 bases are TGCGCCAGCACGGGGGGCAGCCATGGCTACACCTTC.

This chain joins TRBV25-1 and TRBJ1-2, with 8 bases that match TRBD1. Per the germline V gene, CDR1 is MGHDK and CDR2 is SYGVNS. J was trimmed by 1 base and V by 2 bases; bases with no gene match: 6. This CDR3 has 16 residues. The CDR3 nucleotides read TGTGCCAGCAGTGAAACAATCACAGGGGGTAACTATGGCTACACCTTC. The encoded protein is CASSETITGGNYGYTF.

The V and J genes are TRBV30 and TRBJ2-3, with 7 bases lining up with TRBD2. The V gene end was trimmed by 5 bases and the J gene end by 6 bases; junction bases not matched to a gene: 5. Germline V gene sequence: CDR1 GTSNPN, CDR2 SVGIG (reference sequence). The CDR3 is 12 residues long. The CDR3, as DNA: TGTGCCTGGGGGACTAATACTGATACGCAGTATTTT. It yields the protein CAWGTNTDTQYF.

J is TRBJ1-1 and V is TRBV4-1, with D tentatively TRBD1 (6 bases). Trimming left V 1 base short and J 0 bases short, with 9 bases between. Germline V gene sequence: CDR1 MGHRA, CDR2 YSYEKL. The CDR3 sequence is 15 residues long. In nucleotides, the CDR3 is TGCGCCAGCAGCCAAGGCGCAGGGGTGAACACTGAAGCTTTCTTT. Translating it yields CASSQGAGVNTEAFF.

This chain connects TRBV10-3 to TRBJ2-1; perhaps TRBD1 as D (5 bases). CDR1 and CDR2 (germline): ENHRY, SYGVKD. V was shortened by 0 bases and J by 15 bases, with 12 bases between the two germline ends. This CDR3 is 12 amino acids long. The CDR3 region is CAISESGLIGFF. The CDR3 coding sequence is TGTGCCATCAGTGAGTCGGGGCTGATTGGGTTCTTC.

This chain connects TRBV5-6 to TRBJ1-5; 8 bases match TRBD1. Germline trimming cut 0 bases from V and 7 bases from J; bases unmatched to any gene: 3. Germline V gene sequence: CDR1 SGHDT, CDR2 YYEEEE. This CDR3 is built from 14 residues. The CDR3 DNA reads TGTGCCAGCAGCTTGGGGGACAGGAGCCAGCCCCAGCATTTT. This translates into CASSLGDRSQPQHF.

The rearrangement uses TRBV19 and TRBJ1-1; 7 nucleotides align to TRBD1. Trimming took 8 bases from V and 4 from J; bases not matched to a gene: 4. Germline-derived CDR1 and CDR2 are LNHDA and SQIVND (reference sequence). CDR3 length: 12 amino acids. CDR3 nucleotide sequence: TGTGCCAGTGGCAGACAGGGCACTGAAGCTTTCTTT. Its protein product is CASGRQGTEAFF.

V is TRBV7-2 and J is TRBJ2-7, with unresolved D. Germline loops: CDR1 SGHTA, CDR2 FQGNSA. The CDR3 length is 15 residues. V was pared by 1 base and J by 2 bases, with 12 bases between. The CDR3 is CASSLESTETYEQYF. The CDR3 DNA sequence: TGTGCCAGCAGCTTAGAAAGCACCGAAACCTACGAGCAGTACTTC.

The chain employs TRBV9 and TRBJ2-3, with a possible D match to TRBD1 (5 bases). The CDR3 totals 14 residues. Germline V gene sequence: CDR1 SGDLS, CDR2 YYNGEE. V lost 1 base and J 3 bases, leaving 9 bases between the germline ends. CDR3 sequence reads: CASSVSPGTDTQYF. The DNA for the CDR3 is TGTGCCAGCAGCGTAAGTCCAGGGACAGATACGCAGTATTTT.

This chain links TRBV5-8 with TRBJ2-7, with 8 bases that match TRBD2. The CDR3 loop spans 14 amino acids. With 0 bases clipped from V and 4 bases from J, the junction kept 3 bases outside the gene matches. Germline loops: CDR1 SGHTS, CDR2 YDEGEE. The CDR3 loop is CASSLAGGRYEQYF. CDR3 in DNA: TGTGCCAGCAGCTTGGCGGGGGGGAGGTACGAGCAGTACTTC.

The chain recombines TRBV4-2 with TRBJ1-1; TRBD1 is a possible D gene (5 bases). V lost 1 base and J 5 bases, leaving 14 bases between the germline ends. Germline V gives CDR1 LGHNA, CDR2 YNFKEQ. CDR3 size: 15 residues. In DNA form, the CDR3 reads TGTGCCAGCAGCCAAGTCAGGGTGAGTGGGACTGAAGCTTTCTTT. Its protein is CASSQVRVSGTEAFF.